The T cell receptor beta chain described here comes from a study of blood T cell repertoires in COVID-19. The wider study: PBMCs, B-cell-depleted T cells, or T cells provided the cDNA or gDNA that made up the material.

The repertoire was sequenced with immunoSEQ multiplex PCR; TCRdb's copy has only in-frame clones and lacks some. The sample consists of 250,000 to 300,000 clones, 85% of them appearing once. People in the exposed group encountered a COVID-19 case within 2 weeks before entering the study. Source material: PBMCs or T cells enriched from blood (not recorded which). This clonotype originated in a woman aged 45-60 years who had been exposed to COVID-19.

The CDR3 region has the DNA TGTGCCAGTAGTAGAGTCCATGCGGACACTGAAGCTTTCTTT. Its protein is CASSRVHADTEAFF. This sequence joins TRBV19 and TRBJ1-1; no definite D call. V was cut by 4 bases and J by 3 bases, with 12 bases left in between. Germline values: CDR1 LNHDA, CDR2 SQIVND (reference sequence). CDR3 length: 14 amino acids.